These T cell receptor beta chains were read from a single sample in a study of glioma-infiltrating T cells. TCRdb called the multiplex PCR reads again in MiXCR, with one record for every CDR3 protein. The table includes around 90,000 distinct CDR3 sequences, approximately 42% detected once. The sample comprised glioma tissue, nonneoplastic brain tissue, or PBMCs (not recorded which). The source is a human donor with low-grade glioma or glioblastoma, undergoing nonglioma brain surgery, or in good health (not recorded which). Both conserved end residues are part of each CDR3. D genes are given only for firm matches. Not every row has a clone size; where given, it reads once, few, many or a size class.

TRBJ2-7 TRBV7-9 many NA CASSAVNSYEQYF TGTGCCAGCTCCGCGGTCAACTCCTACGAGCAGTACTTC
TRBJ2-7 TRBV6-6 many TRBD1 CASSYSGTGPYEQYF TGTGCCAGCAGTTACTCTGGGACAGGACCCTACGAGCAGTACTTC
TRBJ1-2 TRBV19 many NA CASRGEVGYTF TGTGCCAGTAGGGGCGAGGTTGGCTACACCTTC
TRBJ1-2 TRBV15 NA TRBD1 CAISRQGEVYGYTF TGTGCTATCAGCAGACAGGGAGAAGTCTATGGCTACACCTTC
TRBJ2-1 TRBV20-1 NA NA CSAQEGEGPYNEQSF TGCAGTGCTCAGGAAGGCGAGGGGCCCTACAATGAGCAGTCCTTC
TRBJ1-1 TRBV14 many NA CASSQGLTARRNTEAFF TGTGCCAGCAGCCAAGGATTAACGGCACGCCGAAACACTGAAGCTTTCTTT
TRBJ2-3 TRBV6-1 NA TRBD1 CASCGQGIYNEQYF TGTGCCAGCTGTGGACAGGGTATCTACAATGAGCAGTATTTT
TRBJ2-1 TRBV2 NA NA CASSGGTRETQFF TGTGCCAGCAGTGGAGGGACCAGAGAGACCCAGTTCTTC
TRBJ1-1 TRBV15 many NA CATSRDYARGGNTEAFF TGTGCCACCAGCAGAGATTACGCGAGAGGGGGGAACACTGAAGCTTTCTTT
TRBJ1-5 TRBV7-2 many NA CASSLVQAQPQHF TGTGCCAGCAGCTTAGTCCAGGCTCAGCCCCAGCATTTT
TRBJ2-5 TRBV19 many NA CASSGLGLETQYF TGTGCCAGTAGCGGGCTCGGCCTGGAGACCCAGTACTTC
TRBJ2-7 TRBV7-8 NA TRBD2 CAGSEQPGLAVHYERYF TGTGCCGGCAGCGAGCAGCCGGGACTAGCCGTGCATTACGAGCGGTACTTC
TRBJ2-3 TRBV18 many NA CASSRYPGAVDTQYF TGTGCCAGCTCACGTTACCCGGGAGCCGTAGATACGCAGTATTTT
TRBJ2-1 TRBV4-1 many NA CASSQGGYNEQFF TGCGCCAGCAGCCAGGGAGGATACAATGAGCAGTTCTTC
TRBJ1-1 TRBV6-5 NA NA CASSCDRNTEAFF TGTGCCAGCAGTTGCGACAGGAACACTGAAGCTTTCTTT
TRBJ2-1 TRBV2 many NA CASRDSLNEQFF TGTGCCAGCAGGGACAGTTTGAATGAGCAGTTCTTC
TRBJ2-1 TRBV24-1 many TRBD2 CATSRGQGLAGGYNEQFF TGTGCCACCAGTAGGGGACAGGGTCTAGCGGGGGGTTACAATGAGCAGTTCTTC
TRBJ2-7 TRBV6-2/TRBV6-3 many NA CASSYSFGSGSYEQYF TGTGCCAGCAGTTACTCTTTCGGATCCGGCTCCTACGAGCAGTACTTC
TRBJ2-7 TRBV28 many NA CASSRGYEQYF TGTGCCAGCAGCCGGGGGTACGAGCAGTACTTC
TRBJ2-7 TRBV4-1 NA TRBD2 CASSQDGGTSGYEQYF TGCGCCAGCAGCCAAGACGGTGGGACTAGTGGCTACGAGCAGTACTTC
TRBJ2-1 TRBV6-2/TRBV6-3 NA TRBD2 CAMTSGRSYNEQFF TGTGCCATGACTAGCGGACGATCCTACAATGAGCAGTTCTTC
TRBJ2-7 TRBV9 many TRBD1 CASSATGFTYEQYF TGTGCCAGCAGCGCGACAGGGTTCACCTACGAGCAGTACTTC
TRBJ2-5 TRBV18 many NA CASSRKKETQYF TGTGCCAGCTCGCGCAAGAAGGAGACCCAGTACTTC
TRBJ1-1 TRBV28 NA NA CASGRGTADTEAFF TGCGCCAGCGGTCGCGGTACAGCAGACACTGAAGCTTTCTTT
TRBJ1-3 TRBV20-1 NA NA CSVRGPSSKNTIYF TGCAGTGTTCGGGGGCCTAGCTCTAAAAACACCATATATTTT
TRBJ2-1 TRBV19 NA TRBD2 CASTVAGGTYDEQFF TGTGCCAGTACCGTAGCGGGAGGGACGTACGATGAGCAGTTCTTC
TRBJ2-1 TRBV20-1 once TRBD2 CSAILAGGGNEQFF TGCAGTGCTATTTTAGCGGGAGGCGGCAATGAGCAGTTCTTC
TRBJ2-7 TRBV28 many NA CASVGGAYEQYF TGTGCCAGCGTCGGAGGTGCCTACGAGCAGTACTTC
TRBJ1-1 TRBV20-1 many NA CSARGNFGLNTEAFF TGCAGTGCTAGAGGGAATTTCGGGTTGAACACTGAAGCTTTCTTT
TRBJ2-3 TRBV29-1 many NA CSSSWGQEGQYF TGCAGTTCCTCTTGGGGCCAAGAAGGGCAGTATTTT
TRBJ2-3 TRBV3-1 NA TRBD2 CASSPRLAGCSTDTQYF TGTGCCAGCAGCCCCCGGTTAGCGGGGTGTAGCACAGATACGCAGTATTTT
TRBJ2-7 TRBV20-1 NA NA CSAPGGLSYEQYF TGCAGTGCTCCCGGGGGGCTCTCCTACGAGCAGTACTTC
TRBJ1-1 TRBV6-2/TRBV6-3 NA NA CASGRNRERVGTEAFF TGTGCCAGCGGCCGGAACAGGGAAAGGGTGGGCACCGAAGCTTTCTTT
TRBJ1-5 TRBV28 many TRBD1 CASSLLTGGGNQPQHF TGTGCCAGCAGTCTTCTAACAGGGGGGGGCAATCAGCCCCAGCATTTT
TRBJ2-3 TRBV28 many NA CASSLGRSSTDTQYF TGTGCCAGCAGTTTAGGTCGGTCTAGCACAGATACGCAGTATTTT
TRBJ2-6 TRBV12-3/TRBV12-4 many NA CASSQERAGANVLTF TGTGCCAGCAGTCAAGAGAGGGCTGGGGCCAACGTCCTGACTTTC
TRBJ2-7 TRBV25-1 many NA CASTQEGSTGIYEQYF TGTGCCAGCACCCAGGAGGGATCGACAGGGATCTACGAGCAGTACTTC
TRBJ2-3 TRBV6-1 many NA CASRIGPSQDTQYF TGTGCCAGCAGGATAGGACCATCCCAAGATACGCAGTATTTT
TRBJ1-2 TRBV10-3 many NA CALRRDGQYGYTF TGTGCCCTAAGGCGGGACGGGCAGTATGGCTACACCTTC
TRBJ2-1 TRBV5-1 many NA CASSTDSSYNEQFF TGCGCCAGCAGCACCGACTCTTCCTACAATGAGCAGTTCTTC
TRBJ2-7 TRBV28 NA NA CASKPGGTHGVGEQYF TGTGCCAGCAAACCCGGCGGGACCCATGGGGTTGGTGAGCAGTACTTC
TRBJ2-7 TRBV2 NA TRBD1 CASNIGQGHEQYF TGTGCCAGCAATATAGGACAGGGCCACGAGCAGTACTTC
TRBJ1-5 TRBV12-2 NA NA CASRLRDNPVQPQHF TGTGCAAGTCGCTTGCGGGACAATCCAGTCCAGCCCCAGCATTTT
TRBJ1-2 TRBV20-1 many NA CSASQDNYGYTF TGCAGTGCTTCACAAGATAACTATGGCTACACCTTC
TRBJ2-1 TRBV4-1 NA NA CALSQDVVYPEQFF TGCGCCCTCAGCCAAGATGTCGTCTACCCTGAGCAGTTCTTC
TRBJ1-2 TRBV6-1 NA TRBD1 CASTKTGKGGARGNGYTF TGTGCCAGCACAAAGACCGGGAAAGGGGGCGCGAGGGGGAATGGCTACACCTTC
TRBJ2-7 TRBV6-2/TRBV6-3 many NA CASSTGQSWIYEQYF TGTGCCAGCAGTACCGGACAGAGTTGGATATACGAGCAGTACTTC
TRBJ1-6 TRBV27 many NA CASGRARESSYNSPLHF TGTGCCAGCGGTCGGGCCAGAGAGAGCTCCTATAATTCACCCCTCCACTTT
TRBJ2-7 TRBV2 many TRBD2 CASILAGGGYEQYF TGTGCCAGCATTCTCGCGGGGGGCGGCTACGAGCAGTACTTC
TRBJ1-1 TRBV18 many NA CASSPKTKMNTEAFF TGTGCCAGCTCACCTAAGACAAAGATGAACACTGAAGCTTTCTTT
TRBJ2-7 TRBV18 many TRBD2 CASSGGTSGSYEQYF TGTGCCAGCTCAGGCGGGACTAGCGGGTCCTACGAGCAGTACTTC
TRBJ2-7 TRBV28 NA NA CASPTGQGIHEQYF TGTGCCAGCCCCACGGGGCAGGGGATCCACGAGCAGTACTTC
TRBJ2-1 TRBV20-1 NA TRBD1 CSAIGTGAYEEFF TGCAGTGCTATTGGGACAGGGGCCTACGAGGAGTTCTTC
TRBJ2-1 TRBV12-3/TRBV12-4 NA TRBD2 CASKHRGGVYNEQSF TGTGCCAGCAAACATCGCGGGGGGGTTTACAATGAGCAGTCCTTC